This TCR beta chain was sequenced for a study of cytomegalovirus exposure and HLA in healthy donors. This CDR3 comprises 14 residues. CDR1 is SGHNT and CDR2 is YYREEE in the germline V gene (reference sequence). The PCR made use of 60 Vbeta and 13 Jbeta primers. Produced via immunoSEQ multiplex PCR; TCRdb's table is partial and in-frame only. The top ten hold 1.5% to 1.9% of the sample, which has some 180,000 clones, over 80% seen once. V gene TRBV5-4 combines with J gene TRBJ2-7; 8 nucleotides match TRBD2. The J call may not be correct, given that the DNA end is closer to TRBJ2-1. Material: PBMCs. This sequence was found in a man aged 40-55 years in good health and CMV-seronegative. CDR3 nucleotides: TGTGCCAGCAGCCCCCGGGGGGGATCCAATGAGCAGTTCTTC. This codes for CASSPRGGSNEQFF.